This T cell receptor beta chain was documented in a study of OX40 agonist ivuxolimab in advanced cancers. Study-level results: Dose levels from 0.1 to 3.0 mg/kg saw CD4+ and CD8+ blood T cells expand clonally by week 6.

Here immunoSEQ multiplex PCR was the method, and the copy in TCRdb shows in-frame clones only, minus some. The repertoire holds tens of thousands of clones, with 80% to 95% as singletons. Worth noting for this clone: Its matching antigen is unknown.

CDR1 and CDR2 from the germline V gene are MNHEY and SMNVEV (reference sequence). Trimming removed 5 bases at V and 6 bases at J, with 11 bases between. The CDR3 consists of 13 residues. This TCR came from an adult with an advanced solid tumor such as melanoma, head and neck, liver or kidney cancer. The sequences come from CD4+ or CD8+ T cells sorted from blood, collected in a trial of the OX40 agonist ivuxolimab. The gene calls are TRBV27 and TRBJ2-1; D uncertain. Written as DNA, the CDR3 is TGTGCCAGCAGTCTAAGCTTGGTCAATGAGCAGTTCTTC. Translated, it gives CASSLSLVNEQFF.